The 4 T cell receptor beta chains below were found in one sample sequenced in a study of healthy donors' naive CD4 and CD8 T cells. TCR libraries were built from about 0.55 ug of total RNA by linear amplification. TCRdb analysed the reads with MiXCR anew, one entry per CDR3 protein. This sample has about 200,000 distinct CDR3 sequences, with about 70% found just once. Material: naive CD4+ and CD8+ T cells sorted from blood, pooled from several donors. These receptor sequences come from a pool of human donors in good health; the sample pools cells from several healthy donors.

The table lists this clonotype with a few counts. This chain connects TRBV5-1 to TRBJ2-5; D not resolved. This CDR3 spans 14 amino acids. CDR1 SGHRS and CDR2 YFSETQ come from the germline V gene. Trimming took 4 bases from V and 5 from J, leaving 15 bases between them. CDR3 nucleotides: TGCGCCAGCAGCATAGGGTCGTCCATGGAGACCCAGTACTTC. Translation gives CASSIGSSMETQYF.

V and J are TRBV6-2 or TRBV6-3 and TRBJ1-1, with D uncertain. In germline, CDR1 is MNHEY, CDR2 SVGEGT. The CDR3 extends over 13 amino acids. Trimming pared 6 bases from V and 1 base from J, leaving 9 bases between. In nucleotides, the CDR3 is TGTGCCAGCAGCCGCTGGGCGAACACTGAAGCTTTCTTT. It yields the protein CASSRWANTEAFF.

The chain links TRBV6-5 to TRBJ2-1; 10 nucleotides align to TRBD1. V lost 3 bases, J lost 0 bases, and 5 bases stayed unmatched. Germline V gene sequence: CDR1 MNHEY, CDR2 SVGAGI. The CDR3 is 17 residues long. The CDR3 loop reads CASSYPRTGGSYNEQFF. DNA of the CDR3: TGTGCCAGCAGTTATCCCCGGACAGGGGGCTCCTACAATGAGCAGTTCTTC.

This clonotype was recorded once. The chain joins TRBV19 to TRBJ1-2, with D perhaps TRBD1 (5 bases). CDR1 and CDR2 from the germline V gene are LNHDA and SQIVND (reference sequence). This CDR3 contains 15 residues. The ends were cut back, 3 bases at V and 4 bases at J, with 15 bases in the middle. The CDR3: CASSIDPGPLYGYTF. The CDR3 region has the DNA TGTGCCAGTAGTATCGATCCAGGGCCCCTCTATGGCTACACCTTC.